Below, 23 T cell receptor beta chains from the same sample are listed, as sequenced in a study of tumor and adjacent non-tumor tissue in lung cancer. A modified ARM-PCR protocol with three rounds of nested PCR amplified TCRbeta. One entry per CDR3 protein, called by TCRdb with MiXCR from the multiplex PCR reads. The repertoire holds 65,000 to 85,000 distinct CDR3 sequences, with more than 75% as singletons. No cell sorting was done before RNA was extracted from the tissue. The normal lung tissue was taken more than 3 cm from the tumor edge. Sequenced input: distant non-tumor lung tissue. The receptors stem from a man aged 55 to 70 with non-small cell lung cancer.

This clonotype was found many times. The chain joins TRBV7-9 to TRBJ1-2; possible D gene TRBD1, 5 bases. The CDR3 is 15 amino acids. Per the germline V gene, CDR1 is SEHNR and CDR2 is FQNEAQ (reference sequence). Between the trimmed V and J ends, which lost 5 bases and 4 bases, there was a span of 17 bases. For the CDR3, the DNA is TGTGCCAGCAGCCCACGTCAGGGACGGGGCTATGGCTACACCTTC. Translating it yields CASSPRQGRGYGYTF.

In regard to this clonotype: At one end the junction does not follow the germline gene, possibly because of a read error. The chain combines TRBV28 with TRBJ1-2; D not resolved. CDR3 size: 14 residues. The germline gives CDR1 MDHEN, CDR2 SYDVKM. The CDR3 loop is CTSGERTVNYGYTF. CDR3 nucleotides: TGTACCAGCGGTGAGAGGACGGTTAACTATGGCTACACCTTC.

In the case of this clonotype: The junction departs from germline at one end; a sequencing error may be responsible. The V and J genes are TRBV4-1 and TRBJ2-7, with D unclear. Per the germline V gene, CDR1 is MGHRA and CDR2 is YSYEKL. This CDR3 has 14 residues. CDR3 residues: CASSQGLGTYEQYF. In DNA, the CDR3 is TGCGCCAGCAGCCAAGGACTGGGTACCTATGAGCAGTACTTC.

A note on this clonotype: At one end the junction does not follow the germline gene, possibly because of a read error. The chain employs TRBV5-4 and TRBJ2-1; TRBD2 agrees at 7 bases. The CDR3 covers 18 residues. Germline V lookup: CDR1 SGHNT, CDR2 YYREEE (reference sequence). The chain's CDR3 is CASSLGVGRDYQTNEQFF. The CDR3 DNA is TGTGCTAGCAGCTTGGGGGTGGGCCGGGACTATCAAACTAATGAGCAGTTCTTC.

Comments on this clonotype: No conserved phenylalanine or tryptophan ends this CDR3, so it is likely a read error. The chain is built from TRBV5-1 and TRBJ2-1, with 13 positions matching TRBD2. Per the germline V gene, CDR1 is SGHRS and CDR2 is YFSETQ. CDR3 length: 17 amino acids. The chain's CDR3 is CTSRKVWTSGSRNEQFL. The CDR3 nucleotides are TGCACCAGCAGGAAAGTTTGGACTAGCGGGAGTCGGAATGAGCAGTTCCTT.

The table lists this clonotype with many counts. The rearrangement links TRBV20-1 to TRBJ2-3, with 9 bases aligning to TRBD2. With 5 bases clipped from V and 1 base from J, the junction kept 10 bases outside the gene matches. The CDR3 contains 16 residues. Germline-derived CDR1 and CDR2 are DFQATT and SNEGSKA (reference sequence). CDR3 DNA sequence: TGCAGTGCTGAAGTCGCGGGAGGGCTCGGCACAGATACGCAGTATTTT. Translated, it gives CSAEVAGGLGTDTQYF.

In its sample, this clonotype was seen a few times. The rearrangement uses TRBV9 and TRBJ1-6; 9 bases map to TRBD1. The J segment lost 8 bases and the V segment lost 4 bases, leaving 10 bases of the junction unmatched. Germline-derived CDR1 and CDR2 are SGDLS and YYNGEE. The length of the CDR3 is 16 residues. The CDR3 spells CASSPLGGQGDSPLHF. Here the CDR3 DNA reads TGTGCCAGCAGCCCTCTTGGGGGACAGGGAGATTCACCCCTCCACTTT.

This clonotype was picked up a small number of times. V gene TRBV20-1 combines with J gene TRBJ1-1; D might be TRBD1 (6 bases). Germline V gives CDR1 DFQATT, CDR2 SNEGSKA (reference sequence). The CDR3 runs to 11 residues. The ends were cut back, 5 bases at V and 5 bases at J, with 9 bases in the middle. As DNA, the CDR3 is TGCAGTGCTTGGGGGCTTACTGAAGCTTTCTTT. It yields the protein CSAWGLTEAFF.

With respect to this clonotype: A junction boundary mismatches the germline segment, possibly from a read error. The chain has TRBV24-1 and TRBJ2-7; D is undetermined. Germline CDR1 and CDR2: KGHDR and SFDVKD. The CDR3 has 14 amino acids. The CDR3 loop reads CATSDGGSPYEQYF. In DNA, the CDR3 is TGTGCTACCAGTGATGGCGGATCCCCCTACGAGCAGTACTTC.

Regarding this clonotype: Relative to the germline gene, one junction end is altered; a read error may explain this. The chain is built from TRBV6-1 and TRBJ2-3; a possible D gene is TRBD1 (5 bases). The germline V gene encodes CDR1 MNHNS and CDR2 SASEGT. This CDR3 comprises 15 residues. The CDR3, as DNA: TGTGCCAGCAGTGAACTTCAGGGTATCACACATACGCGGTATTTT. It encodes CASSELQGITHTRYF.

The chain uses TRBV20-1 and TRBJ1-1; the match to TRBD1 covers 7 bases. This CDR3 has 15 amino acids. Germline CDR1 and CDR2: DFQATT and SNEGSKA (reference sequence). V trimming: 3 bases; J trimming: 5 bases; junction bases outside the gene matches: 12. The CDR3 nucleotides are TGCAGTGCTAGTTTGACAGGGCATCCTGGAACTGAAGCTTTCTTT. The encoded protein is CSASLTGHPGTEAFF.

This clonotype was seen once. The conserved phenylalanine or tryptophan is not found at the CDR3 terminus, so this likely reflects a read error. V is TRBV14 and J is TRBJ2-1, with D hard to call. Germline CDR1 is SGHDN and CDR2 is FVKESK. CDR3 length: 15 amino acids. CDR3 sequence: CAGSQLKTSLNEQFS. The CDR3 DNA follows: TGTGCCGGCAGCCAACTCAAAACTTCTCTCAATGAGCAGTTCTCC.

As for this clonotype: Without the conserved terminal phenylalanine or tryptophan, this CDR3 likely stems from a read error. The chain is built from TRBV7-2 and TRBJ2-1; tentative D call: TRBD2 (5 bases). From germline, CDR1 is SGHTA and CDR2 FQGNSA. The CDR3 runs 13 residues. The CDR3 DNA is TGTTCCAGCGGCCTTGGGATCTACAATGAGCAGTTCTCC. Translated: CSSGLGIYNEQFS.

The V and J genes are TRBV11-2 and TRBJ2-1; TRBD1 might be the D (5 bases). CDR1 and CDR2 from the germline V gene are SGHAT and FQNNGV. The CDR3 covers 15 residues. The V gene lost 4 bases and the J gene lost 15 bases, with 25 bases spanning the gap. The CDR3 loop is CASSSDIISYNGLFF. In DNA form, the CDR3 reads TGTGCCAGCAGCTCGGACATTATCTCCTACAATGGGCTGTTCTTC.

Turning to this clonotype: A junction boundary mismatches the germline segment, possibly from a read error. The chain is built from TRBV6-1 and TRBJ2-1; D gene unclear. The CDR3 sequence is 14 residues long. Germline-derived CDR1 and CDR2 are MNHNS and SASEGT. CDR3 loop: CANSVDPPAPEQFF. The CDR3 DNA reads as TGTGCCAACAGTGTCGATCCCCCCGCACCCGAGCAGTTCTTT.

In the case of this clonotype: This may be a read error: a much more frequent sequence differs by one nucleotide. V is TRBV5-1 and J is TRBJ1-2, with 7 bases fitting TRBD1. The CDR3 sequence is 15 residues long. CDR1 is SGHRS, CDR2 YFSETQ, per germline. V lost 4 bases, J lost 8 bases, and 14 bases stayed unmatched. The CDR3 region is CASSADRIGSGGYTF. The CDR3 bases are TGCGCCAGCAGCGCGGACAGGATTGGATCGGGAGGCTACACCTTC.

Remarks on this clonotype: Compared with germline, one end of the junction differs, possibly owing to a read error. The rearrangement uses TRBV4-2 and TRBJ2-2; TRBD2 might be the D (5 bases). This CDR3 has 14 residues. Germline CDR1 is LGHNA and CDR2 is YNFKEQ. The CDR3 nucleotides read TGTGTCAGCAGCCAGGCCAACTTTGCCGGGGAACTGTTTTTT. Translation gives CVSSQANFAGELFF.

Regarding this clonotype: Germline and junction disagree at one end, which may indicate a read error. The chain uses TRBV28 and TRBJ1-2; D remains ambiguous. The germline V gene has CDR1 MDHEN and CDR2 SYDVKM. The CDR3 sequence is 14 residues long. The CDR3 DNA follows: TGTGCCGGCAGCCCACTAGTGACCAAAAATGGCTACACCTTC. It codes for CAGSPLVTKNGYTF.

This clonotype was recorded a few times. Since a much larger clone is just one base distant, this may be a read error. The chain combines TRBV11-2 with TRBJ2-2; no definite D call. The CDR3 sequence is 14 residues long. Trimming took off 4 bases at V and 8 bases at J, with 14 bases between the two ends. Germline CDR1 reads SGHAT; CDR2 reads FQNNGV. CDR3 DNA: TGTGCCAGCAGCTCGAAGGTTTCGAGGGGGGAGCTGTTTTTT. Amino acid sequence: CASSSKVSRGELFF.

A word on this clonotype: Since a much larger clone is just one base distant, this may be a read error. The chain couples TRBV29-1 to TRBJ2-1; no clear D gene. Germline CDR1 SQVTM, CDR2 ANQGSEA. The CDR3 spans 14 residues. V was trimmed by 7 bases and J by 2 bases, leaving 15 bases between them. Here the CDR3 DNA reads TGCAGCGCTCCTACTGGCGGACCCTACAATGAGCAGTTCTTC. The encoded protein is CSAPTGGPYNEQFF.

This clonotype was observed a handful of times. The junction does not match germline at one end; this may be a read error. J is TRBJ2-7 and V is TRBV6-5, with D possibly being TRBD2 (6 bases). This CDR3 comprises 14 residues. The germline V gene has CDR1 MNHEY and CDR2 SVGAGI. CDR3 sequence reads: CASNPKAGSCEQYF. The CDR3 nucleotides are TGTGCCAGCAATCCCAAAGCGGGTTCCTGCGAGCAGTACTTC.

As to this clonotype: Compared with germline, one end of the junction differs, possibly owing to a read error. The gene calls are TRBV5-4 and TRBJ2-1; D not resolved. The CDR3 contains 13 residues. Germline-derived CDR1 and CDR2 are SGHNT and YYREEE (reference sequence). In nucleotides, the CDR3 is TGTGCCAGCAGCTTGCGCGGTTCCAATGTGCAGTTCTTC. This codes for CASSLRGSNVQFF.

About this clonotype itself: At one end, the junction sequence differs from germline, possibly due to a read error. CDR3 sequence (DNA): TGTGCCAGTAGCCAACAGACTACCGCAGATACGAAGTATTTT. This gives the protein CASSQQTTADTKYF. V and J are TRBV5-4 and TRBJ2-3; the D gene is possibly TRBD2 (5 bases). Germline values: CDR1 SGHNT, CDR2 YYREEE (reference sequence). The CDR3 totals 14 residues.